The next 13 T cell receptor beta chains were all read from a single sample in a study of T cells in Graves' hyperthyroidism and ophthalmopathy. Researchers amplified the TCR beta CDR3 regions from RNA transcripts. The HTBI primer set served for first-round RT-PCR of the TCR CDR3. TCRdb re-analysed the multiplex PCR reads in MiXCR, keeping a single row per CDR3 protein. This table has about 680,000 distinct CDR3 sequences, about 35% appearing once. The specimen was blood. The receptor set was obtained from a woman in her thirties or forties with Graves' hyperthyroidism.

In regard to this clonotype: This may be a read error: a much more frequent sequence differs by one nucleotide. CDR3 in DNA: TGTGCCAGCAGCTTATACCGGGACAGGGGGGGTTACGAGCAGTACTTC. Its protein is CASSLYRDRGGYEQYF. The rearrangement links TRBV7-6 to TRBJ2-7, with 11 nucleotides matching TRBD1. V lost 2 bases and J lost 4; bases outside the gene matches: 7. Per germline, CDR1 SGHVS and CDR2 FNYEAQ. This CDR3 contains 16 residues.

As regards this clonotype: Its ends do not fully match the called genes, so a read error is possible. The rearrangement joins TRBV7-2 to TRBJ2-7; TRBD1 agrees at 8 bases. Germline CDR1 SGHTA, CDR2 FQGNSA. There are 17 residues in the CDR3. CDR3 protein: CASSLPQGASLSYEQYF. DNA for the CDR3: TGCGCCAGCAGCCTCCCCCAGGGGGCTAGCCTCTCCTACGAGCAGTACTTC.

There are many counts of this clonotype. The CDR3 sequence is CASSISRVSYNSPLHF. The CDR3 DNA sequence: TGTGCCAGTAGTATTAGCAGAGTCTCCTATAATTCACCCCTCCACTTT. The chain has TRBV19 and TRBJ1-6; D is unresolved. V was shortened by 3 bases and J by 0 bases, with 9 bases between the two germline ends. The CDR3 runs 16 residues. Germline-derived CDR1 and CDR2 are LNHDA and SQIVND (reference sequence).

This chain joins TRBV2 and TRBJ1-6, with 7 bases aligning to TRBD1. The J segment lost 5 bases and the V segment lost 4 bases, leaving 5 bases of the junction unmatched. Germline CDR1 and CDR2: SNHLY and FYNNEI. This CDR3 contains 15 residues. CDR3 sequence: CASSVNRGHNSPLHF. The CDR3 DNA is TGTGCCAGCAGTGTTAACAGGGGCCATAATTCACCCCTCCACTTT.

This chain links TRBV4-3 with TRBJ2-2, with D unclear. The V end was cut by 1 base, the J end by 6 bases, with 9 bases between. Looked up from germline, CDR1 is LGHNA and CDR2 is YSLEER. The CDR3 loop spans 14 amino acids. The CDR3 sequence is CASSQVPSAGELFF. As DNA, the CDR3 is TGCGCCAGCAGCCAAGTCCCAAGTGCCGGGGAGCTGTTTTTT.

The table lists this clonotype with a few counts. The rearrangement links TRBV29-1 to TRBJ1-2; D might be TRBD1 (5 bases). Trimming cost V 7 bases and J 5 bases, with 11 bases left between them. CDR3 size: 11 residues. Per germline, CDR1 SQVTM and CDR2 ANQGSEA. This CDR3 is CSADSPYGYTF. In nucleotides, the CDR3 is TGCAGCGCCGACAGTCCTTATGGCTACACCTTC. The variable domain in full, with the rest retrieved from reference TRBV29-1 and TRBJ1-2, is SAVISQKPSRDICQRGTSLTIQCQVDSQVTMMFWYRQQPGQSLTLIATANQGSEATYESGFVIDKFPISRPNLTFSTLTVSNMSPEDSSIYLCSADSPYGYTFGSGTRLTVV.

The J gene is TRBJ1-5, the V gene TRBV20-1; D unresolved. Per the germline V gene, CDR1 is DFQATT and CDR2 is SNEGSKA (reference sequence). The V and J ends lost 4 bases and 0 bases respectively, with 7 bases between them. The CDR3 spans 13 residues. CDR3 residues: CSAMDYSNQPQHF. The DNA for the CDR3 is TGCAGTGCTATGGATTATAGCAATCAGCCCCAGCATTTT.

In its sample, this clonotype was seen many times. The V and J genes are TRBV9 and TRBJ1-1; the D is unclear. Trimming removed 3 bases at V and 8 bases at J, with 8 bases between. In germline, CDR1 is SGDLS, CDR2 YYNGEE. CDR3 length: 11 amino acids. For the CDR3, the DNA is TGTGCCAGCAGCGAAGTGACAGAAGCTTTCTTT. Protein: CASSEVTEAFF.

This clonotype was recorded many times. One junction end does not reproduce the germline sequence, and a read error may be involved. The chain combines TRBV25-1 with TRBJ1-1; the D gene is possibly TRBD1 (5 bases). The CDR3 has 15 amino acids. In germline, CDR1 is MGHDK, CDR2 SYGVNS. The CDR3 sequence is CASTESGTSNTEAFF. CDR3 DNA sequence: TGTGCCAGCACTGAATCAGGGACCTCGAACACTGAAGCTTTCTTT.

This clonotype showed up just a few times. The chain employs TRBV6-5 and TRBJ2-7; 9 bases agree with TRBD1. The germline gives CDR1 MNHEY, CDR2 SVGAGI. Trimming cost V 8 bases and J 0 bases; bases outside gene matches: 11. There are 16 residues in the CDR3. This chain's CDR3 is CASSTGTGSSSYEQYF. For the CDR3, the DNA is TGTGCCAGCTCAACGGGGACAGGGTCCAGCTCCTACGAGCAGTACTTC.

This clonotype was found many times. This rearrangement joins TRBV7-2 to TRBJ2-5; the D is unclear. The CDR3 totals 12 residues. Germline CDR1 and CDR2: SGHTA and FQGNSA. V dropped 5 bases and J dropped 1 base, with 5 bases sitting between them. Here the CDR3 reads CASSPVQETQYF. The CDR3 DNA follows: TGTGCCAGCAGCCCGGTCCAAGAGACCCAGTACTTC.

The CDR3 DNA follows: TGTGCCAGTAGTATTCGGGAGACCTCTCTGGAGCAGTACTTC. Translation: CASSIRETSLEQYF. The rearrangement joins TRBV19 to TRBJ2-7; D is possibly TRBD2 (6 bases). CDR1 LNHDA and CDR2 SQIVND come from the germline V gene (reference sequence). This CDR3 spans 14 amino acids. Trimming took 3 bases from V and 7 from J, leaving 16 bases between them.

This clonotype was found a few times. This chain connects TRBV6-2 or TRBV6-3 to TRBJ2-7; 11 bases line up with TRBD2. This CDR3 contains 14 residues. The trim removed 5 bases at V and 4 bases at J, leaving 4 bases unmatched. CDR1 MNHEY and CDR2 SVGEGT come from the germline V gene. The CDR3 sequence: CASSAGLAGYEQYF. The CDR3, as DNA: TGTGCCAGCAGTGCCGGACTAGCGGGTTACGAGCAGTACTTC.